The clone carrying this T cell receptor beta chain was recorded many times. Antigen: not known. This sample was taken from a study of T-cell reconstitution after alpha-beta-depleted transplantation in children. Points from the study as a whole: By one year post-transplant, T-cell counts and diversity largely arose from T cells that were newly produced. Several patients had high TCRbeta diversity at day 60; it came from surviving recipient T cells and thymic progenitors. Several hundred expanded graft clones reportedly supplied alpha-beta T cells about two months after transplant.

Between the trimmed V and J ends, which lost 4 bases and 0 bases, there was a span of 10 bases. Per the germline V gene, CDR1 is PRHDT and CDR2 is FYEKMQ (reference sequence). The CDR3 runs 15 residues. The TCRbeta library incorporated unique molecular identifiers. TCRdb re-analysed the PCR reads in MiXCR, keeping a single row per CDR3 protein. The sample has under 850,000 distinct CDR3 sequences, under 15% seen once. The genes are TRBV13 and TRBJ2-1, with D perhaps matching TRBD2 (6 bases). The sequence was obtained from a girl under 10 years old with congenital amegakaryocytic thrombocytopenia, due to receive a stem cell transplant. This specimen was PBMCs, taken before TCRalphabeta/CD19-depleted stem cell transplant. The DNA for the CDR3 is TGTGCCAGCAGCTGGCGGGGAAGCTCCTACAATGAGCAGTTCTTC. Its translation is CASSWRGSSYNEQFF.